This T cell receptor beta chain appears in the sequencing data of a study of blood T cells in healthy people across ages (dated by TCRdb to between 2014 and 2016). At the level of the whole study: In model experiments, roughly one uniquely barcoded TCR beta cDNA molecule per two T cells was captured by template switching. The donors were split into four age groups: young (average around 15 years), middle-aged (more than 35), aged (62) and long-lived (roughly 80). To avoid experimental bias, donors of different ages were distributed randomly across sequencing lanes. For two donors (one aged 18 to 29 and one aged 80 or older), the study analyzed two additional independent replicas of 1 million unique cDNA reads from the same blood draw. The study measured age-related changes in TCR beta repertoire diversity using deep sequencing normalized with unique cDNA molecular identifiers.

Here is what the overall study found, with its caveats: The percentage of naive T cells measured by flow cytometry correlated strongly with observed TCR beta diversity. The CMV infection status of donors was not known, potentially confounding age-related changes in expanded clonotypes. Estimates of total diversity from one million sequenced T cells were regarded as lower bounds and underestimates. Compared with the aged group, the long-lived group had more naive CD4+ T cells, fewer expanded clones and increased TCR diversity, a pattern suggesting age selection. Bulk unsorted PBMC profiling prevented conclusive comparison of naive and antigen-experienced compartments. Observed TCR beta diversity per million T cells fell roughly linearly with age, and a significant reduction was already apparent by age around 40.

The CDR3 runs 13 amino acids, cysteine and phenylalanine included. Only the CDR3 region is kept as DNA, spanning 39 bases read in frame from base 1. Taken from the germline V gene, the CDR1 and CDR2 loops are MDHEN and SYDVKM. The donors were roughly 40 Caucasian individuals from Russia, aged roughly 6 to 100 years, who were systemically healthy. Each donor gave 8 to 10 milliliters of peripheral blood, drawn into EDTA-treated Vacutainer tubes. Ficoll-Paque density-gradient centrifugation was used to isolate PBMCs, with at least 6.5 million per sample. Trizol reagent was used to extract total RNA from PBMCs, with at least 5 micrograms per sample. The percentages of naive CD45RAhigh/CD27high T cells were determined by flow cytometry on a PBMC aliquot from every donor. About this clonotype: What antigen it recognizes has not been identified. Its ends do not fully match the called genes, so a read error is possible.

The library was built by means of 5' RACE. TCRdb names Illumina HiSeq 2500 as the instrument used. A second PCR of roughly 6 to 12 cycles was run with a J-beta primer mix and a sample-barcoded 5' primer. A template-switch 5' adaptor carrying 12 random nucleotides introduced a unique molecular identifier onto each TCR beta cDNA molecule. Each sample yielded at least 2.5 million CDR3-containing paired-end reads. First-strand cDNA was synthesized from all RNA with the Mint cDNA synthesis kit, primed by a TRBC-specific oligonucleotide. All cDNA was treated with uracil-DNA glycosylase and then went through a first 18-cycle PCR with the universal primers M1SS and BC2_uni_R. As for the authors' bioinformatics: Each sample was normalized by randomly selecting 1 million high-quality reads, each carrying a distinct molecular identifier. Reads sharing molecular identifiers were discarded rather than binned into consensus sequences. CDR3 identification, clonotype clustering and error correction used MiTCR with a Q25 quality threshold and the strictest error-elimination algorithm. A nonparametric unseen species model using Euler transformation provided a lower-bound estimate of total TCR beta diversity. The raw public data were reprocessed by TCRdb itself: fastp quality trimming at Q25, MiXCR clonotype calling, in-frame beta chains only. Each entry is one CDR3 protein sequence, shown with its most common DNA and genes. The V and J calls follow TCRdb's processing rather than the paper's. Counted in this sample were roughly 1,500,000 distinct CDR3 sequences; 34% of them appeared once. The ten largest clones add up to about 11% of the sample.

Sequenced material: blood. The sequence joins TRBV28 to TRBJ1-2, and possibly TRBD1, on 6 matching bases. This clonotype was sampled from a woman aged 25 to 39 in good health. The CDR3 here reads CVSRNDRKYGYTF. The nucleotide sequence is TGTGTCAGCAGAAACGACAGGAAATATGGCTACACCTTC.